Listed below are T cell receptor beta chains from one sample, sequenced in a study of shared clonotypes between healthy human individuals. This table comes from immunoSEQ multiplex PCR, and its TCRdb copy is limited to in-frame clones, with some not included. The data show over 2 million clones, with just under 95% seen just once and approximately 0.4% held by the top ten. The sequenced sample was naive CD4+ T cells from PBMCs. The source is a man aged 18 to 29 in good health. Some clones in this sample may be carry-over from other donors' samples. Both conserved end residues are part of each CDR3. A D gene is named only where the DNA matches it firmly. Clone sizes are given selectively: once, few, many, or a class where the clone is expanded.

v_gene: TRBV9
d_gene: -
abundance: -
j_gene: TRBJ2-3
CDR3nt: TGTGCCAGCAGCGACCACACAGATACGCAGTATTTT
CDR3aa: CASSDHTDTQYF

v_gene: TRBV10-3
d_gene: TRBD1
abundance: -
j_gene: TRBJ1-5
CDR3nt: TGTGCCATCACCCGGGACAGAGATCAGCCCCAGCATTTT
CDR3aa: CAITRDRDQPQHF

v_gene: TRBV4-3
d_gene: -
abundance: -
j_gene: TRBJ1-4
CDR3nt: TGCGCCAGCAGCCAAGAACCAACAGTCCTTAATGAAAAACTGTTTTTT
CDR3aa: CASSQEPTVLNEKLFF

v_gene: TRBV2
d_gene: -
abundance: -
j_gene: TRBJ1-1
CDR3nt: TGTGCCAGCAGTGAAAGAACAGGCCACACTGAAGCTTTCTTT
CDR3aa: CASSERTGHTEAFF

v_gene: TRBV5-8
d_gene: -
abundance: -
j_gene: TRBJ1-5
CDR3nt: TGTGCCAGCAGCTTGGACAGGGGCAATCAGCCCCAGCATTTT
CDR3aa: CASSLDRGNQPQHF

v_gene: TRBV18
d_gene: TRBD1
abundance: -
j_gene: TRBJ1-3
CDR3nt: TGTGCCAGCTCACTACTACAGGGGGCAAGTGGAAACACCATATATTTT
CDR3aa: CASSLLQGASGNTIYF

v_gene: TRBV27
d_gene: -
abundance: -
j_gene: TRBJ1-5
CDR3nt: TGTGCCAGCAGAACCCGGACAGACTATAGCAATCAGCCCCAGCATTTT
CDR3aa: CASRTRTDYSNQPQHF

v_gene: TRBV28
d_gene: TRBD1
abundance: once
j_gene: TRBJ1-5
CDR3nt: TGTGCCAGCAGTGTCCCGGGACAGGGCAATCAGCCCCAGCATTTT
CDR3aa: CASSVPGQGNQPQHF

v_gene: TRBV6-4
d_gene: -
abundance: -
j_gene: TRBJ1-4
CDR3nt: TGTGCCCGTCGAGGACAGACTAATGAAAAACTGTTTTTT
CDR3aa: CARRGQTNEKLFF

v_gene: TRBV27
d_gene: -
abundance: -
j_gene: TRBJ2-7
CDR3nt: TGTGCCAGCAGACCTGTGCGGTCCTACGAGCAGTACTTC
CDR3aa: CASRPVRSYEQYF

v_gene: TRBV9
d_gene: -
abundance: -
j_gene: TRBJ2-3
CDR3nt: TGTGCCAGCAGCGTAAGGGGCACAGATACGCAGTATTTT
CDR3aa: CASSVRGTDTQYF

v_gene: TRBV18
d_gene: -
abundance: -
j_gene: TRBJ2-5
CDR3nt: TGTGCCAGCTCACCAGGATTAGCGGCGGAAGAGACCCAGTACTTC
CDR3aa: CASSPGLAAEETQYF

v_gene: TRBV25-1
d_gene: -
abundance: -
j_gene: TRBJ2-2
CDR3nt: TGTGCCTCCCACGGGAGCTCCACCGGGGAGCTGTTTTTT
CDR3aa: CASHGSSTGELFF

v_gene: TRBV27
d_gene: -
abundance: -
j_gene: TRBJ2-7
CDR3nt: TGTGCCAGCAGTCGGGGACAAAGCTCCTACGAGCAGTACTTC
CDR3aa: CASSRGQSSYEQYF

v_gene: TRBV7-3
d_gene: TRBD1
abundance: -
j_gene: TRBJ1-1
CDR3nt: TGTGCCAGCAGCTTAGCCCCGACAGGGAGGCACACTGAAGCTTTCTTT
CDR3aa: CASSLAPTGRHTEAFF

v_gene: TRBV5-8
d_gene: TRBD2
abundance: -
j_gene: TRBJ2-1
CDR3nt: TGTGCCAGCAGCTTGGGACTTACTAGCGAACCAAGGGATGAGCAGTTCTTC
CDR3aa: CASSLGLTSEPRDEQFF

v_gene: TRBV5-4
d_gene: -
abundance: -
j_gene: TRBJ2-1
CDR3nt: TGTGCCAGCAGCTTGGTGGGACTTCTCAATGAGCAGTTCTTC
CDR3aa: CASSLVGLLNEQFF

v_gene: TRBV6-5
d_gene: -
abundance: -
j_gene: TRBJ2-2
CDR3nt: TGTGCCAGCCGTTACGGACTACAGAACACCGGGGAGCTGTTTTTT
CDR3aa: CASRYGLQNTGELFF

v_gene: TRBV6-1
d_gene: -
abundance: -
j_gene: TRBJ1-2
CDR3nt: TGTGCCAGCAGTGACCCTGACCTACACGCGCTCGGCGACTATGGCTACACCTTC
CDR3aa: CASSDPDLHALGDYGYTF

v_gene: TRBV28
d_gene: -
abundance: -
j_gene: TRBJ2-5
CDR3nt: TGTGCCAGCGGACCTTTCCTGTACTTC
CDR3aa: CASGPFLYF

v_gene: TRBV28
d_gene: TRBD1
abundance: -
j_gene: TRBJ1-5
CDR3nt: TGTGCCGTACAGGGGAAGGGTGGCGCCATAAGCAATCAGCCCCAGCATTTT
CDR3aa: CAVQGKGGAISNQPQHF

v_gene: TRBV7-2
d_gene: TRBD2
abundance: -
j_gene: TRBJ2-1
CDR3nt: TGTGCCAGCAGCCCAGGTCGGTCGGGAGGTGGGAATGAGCAGTTCTTC
CDR3aa: CASSPGRSGGGNEQFF

v_gene: TRBV20-1
d_gene: -
abundance: -
j_gene: TRBJ2-5
CDR3nt: TGCAGTGCACCGACTGGGACCCAGTACTTC
CDR3aa: CSAPTGTQYF

v_gene: TRBV27
d_gene: -
abundance: -
j_gene: TRBJ2-3
CDR3nt: TGTGTCAGCAGCTTCCGGGCGGGTGCAGATACGCAGTATTTT
CDR3aa: CVSSFRAGADTQYF

v_gene: TRBV6-4
d_gene: -
abundance: -
j_gene: TRBJ1-2
CDR3nt: TGTGCCAGCAGACACAGGGCGTACTATGGCTACACCTTC
CDR3aa: CASRHRAYYGYTF

v_gene: TRBV11-2
d_gene: -
abundance: -
j_gene: TRBJ1-1
CDR3nt: TGTGCCAGCACCCTACTCAGCCGGGGAAGTCGCGCTTTCTTT
CDR3aa: CASTLLSRGSRAFF

v_gene: TRBV15
d_gene: -
abundance: -
j_gene: TRBJ2-6
CDR3nt: TGTGCCACCTCGATAAATAGCGGAAACTCTGGGGCCAACGTCCTGACTTTC
CDR3aa: CATSINSGNSGANVLTF

v_gene: TRBV2
d_gene: TRBD2
abundance: -
j_gene: TRBJ2-3
CDR3nt: TGTGCCAGCCAACTAGCGGGAGCTCTCGATACGCAGTATTTT
CDR3aa: CASQLAGALDTQYF

v_gene: TRBV10-1
d_gene: -
abundance: -
j_gene: TRBJ2-1
CDR3nt: TGCGCCAGCAGTGTAGGTGCGGGTCTGCCCTACAATGAGCAGTTCTTC
CDR3aa: CASSVGAGLPYNEQFF

v_gene: TRBV7-2
d_gene: TRBD2
abundance: -
j_gene: TRBJ2-6
CDR3nt: TGTGCCAGCAGCTCTGGACTAGCGGCTGGGGCCAACGTCCTGACTTTC
CDR3aa: CASSSGLAAGANVLTF

v_gene: TRBV27
d_gene: TRBD1
abundance: -
j_gene: TRBJ1-4
CDR3nt: TGTGCCAGCAGTTCGGACAGGGGAACCTCAACTAATGAAAAACTGTTTTTT
CDR3aa: CASSSDRGTSTNEKLFF

v_gene: TRBV6-1
d_gene: -
abundance: -
j_gene: TRBJ1-2
CDR3nt: TGTGCCAGCAAAGCTGCTCCCTATGGCTACACCTTC
CDR3aa: CASKAAPYGYTF

v_gene: TRBV5-6
d_gene: -
abundance: -
j_gene: TRBJ1-2
CDR3nt: TGTGCCAGCAGCTTAGAAGGAAACTATGGCTACACCTTC
CDR3aa: CASSLEGNYGYTF

v_gene: TRBV10-3
d_gene: TRBD1
abundance: -
j_gene: TRBJ1-5
CDR3nt: TGTGCCATCAGTGAGACAGGGGGCAATCAGCCCCAGCATTTT
CDR3aa: CAISETGGNQPQHF

v_gene: TRBV2
d_gene: -
abundance: -
j_gene: TRBJ1-5
CDR3nt: TGTGCCAGCGGGTTAGGGGGGGCCGATCAGCCCCAGCATTTT
CDR3aa: CASGLGGADQPQHF

v_gene: TRBV9
d_gene: -
abundance: -
j_gene: TRBJ1-1
CDR3nt: TGTGCCAGCAGCGGACGGGGAGGACCCTTGAACACTGAAGCTTTCTTT
CDR3aa: CASSGRGGPLNTEAFF

v_gene: TRBV7-9
d_gene: -
abundance: -
j_gene: TRBJ2-7
CDR3nt: TGTGCCAGCAGCTTACCTCCCTCCTACGAGCAGTACTTC
CDR3aa: CASSLPPSYEQYF

v_gene: TRBV28
d_gene: -
abundance: -
j_gene: TRBJ1-1
CDR3nt: TGTGCCAGCAGCCGCGCGGCGAACACTGAAGCTTTCTTT
CDR3aa: CASSRAANTEAFF

v_gene: TRBV5-5
d_gene: -
abundance: once
j_gene: TRBJ1-2
CDR3nt: TGTGCCAGCAGCTTGGATGCAGGCACCCTACTTAATAACTATGGCTACACCTTC
CDR3aa: CASSLDAGTLLNNYGYTF

v_gene: TRBV5-1
d_gene: -
abundance: -
j_gene: TRBJ2-3
CDR3nt: TGCGCCAGCAGGGTTTCCTCTGATACGCAGTATTTT
CDR3aa: CASRVSSDTQYF

v_gene: TRBV5-5
d_gene: -
abundance: -
j_gene: TRBJ1-2
CDR3nt: TGTGCCAGCAGCTTAGACGGGACGTACTATGGCTACACCTTC
CDR3aa: CASSLDGTYYGYTF

v_gene: TRBV7-2
d_gene: -
abundance: -
j_gene: TRBJ2-5
CDR3nt: TGTGCCAGCAGCTCCGATCGTGTTTTGCTTGGCCGGGAGACCCAGTACTTC
CDR3aa: CASSSDRVLLGRETQYF

v_gene: TRBV4-2
d_gene: -
abundance: few
j_gene: TRBJ2-2
CDR3nt: TGTGCCAGCAGCCAATCTACGGTCGGCGGGGAGCTGTTTTTT
CDR3aa: CASSQSTVGGELFF

v_gene: TRBV2
d_gene: -
abundance: -
j_gene: TRBJ1-1
CDR3nt: TGTGCCAGCAGTGAAGGGGGGTTGGATTACACTGAAGCTTTCTTT
CDR3aa: CASSEGGLDYTEAFF

v_gene: TRBV7-6
d_gene: TRBD1
abundance: -
j_gene: TRBJ2-2
CDR3nt: TGTGCCAGCAGCTTAACAACAGGGGGGAGCACCGGGGAGCTGTTTTTT
CDR3aa: CASSLTTGGSTGELFF